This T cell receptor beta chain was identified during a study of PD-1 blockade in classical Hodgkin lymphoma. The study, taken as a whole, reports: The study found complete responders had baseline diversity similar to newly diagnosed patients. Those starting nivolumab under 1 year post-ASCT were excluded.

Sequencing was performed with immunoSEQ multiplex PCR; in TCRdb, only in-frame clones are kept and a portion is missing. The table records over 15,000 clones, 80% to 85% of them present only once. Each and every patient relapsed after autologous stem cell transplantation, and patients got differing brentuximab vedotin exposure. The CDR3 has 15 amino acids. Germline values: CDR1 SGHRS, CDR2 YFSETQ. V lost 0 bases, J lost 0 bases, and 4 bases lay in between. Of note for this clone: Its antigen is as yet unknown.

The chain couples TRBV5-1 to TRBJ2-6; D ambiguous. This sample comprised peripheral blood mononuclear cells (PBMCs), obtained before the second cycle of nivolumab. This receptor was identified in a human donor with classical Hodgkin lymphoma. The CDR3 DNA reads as TGCGCCAGCAGCTTGGCCGGCTCTGGGGCCAACGTCCTGACTTTC. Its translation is CASSLAGSGANVLTF. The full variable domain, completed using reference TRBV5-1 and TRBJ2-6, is KAGVTQTPRYLIKTRGQQVTLSCSPISGHRSVSWYQQTPGQGLQFLFEYFSETQRNKGNFPGRFSGRQFSNSRSEMNVSTLELGDSALYLCASSLAGSGANVLTFGAGSRLTVL.